These 25 T cell receptor beta chains were sequenced from one sample in a study of T cell responses to AZD1222 COVID-19 vaccine. The assay was immunoSEQ multiplex PCR, and TCRdb's table has in-frame clones only and misses some. The repertoire has over 100,000 clones, 65% to 90% of them found once; the top ten carry under 8%. Specimen: peripheral blood, collected 28 days after the second dose of the MenACWY control vaccine. These receptors came from an adult who received the MenACWY meningococcal vaccine as a control.

This rearrangement joins TRBV10-3 to TRBJ1-6; TRBD1 aligns across 9 bases. Germline V gene sequence: CDR1 ENHRY, CDR2 SYGVKD. This CDR3 region has 16 residues. The junction had 14 bases not matched to a gene; V was cut back by 10 bases and J by 7 bases. The CDR3 protein is CATRQLEGTGNSPLHF. As DNA, the CDR3 is TGTGCCACCAGACAATTAGAGGGGACAGGGAATTCACCCCTCCACTTT.

The chain uses TRBV2 and TRBJ1-5; no firm D call. The CDR3 has 13 amino acids. The germline CDR1 and CDR2 sequences are SNHLY and FYNNEI. Trimming shortened V by 11 bases and J by 3 bases, and 14 bases separated the two germline ends. The CDR3 protein is CAVGWADNQPQHF. The CDR3 DNA reads TGTGCCGTCGGTTGGGCCGACAATCAGCCCCAGCATTTT.

The rearrangement uses TRBV14 and TRBJ2-2; D is ambiguous. Trimming removed 0 bases at V and 4 bases at J, with 12 bases between. The CDR3 extends over 16 amino acids. Germline lookup yields CDR1 SGHDN and CDR2 FVKESK. This CDR3 is CASSQDYPKVTGELFF. The DNA of the CDR3 is TGTGCCAGCAGCCAAGATTACCCCAAAGTCACCGGGGAGCTGTTTTTT. The whole variable domain, filled in from reference TRBV14 and TRBJ2-2, reads EAGVTQFPSHSVIEKGQTVTLRCDPISGHDNLYWYRRVMGKEIKFLLHFVKESKQDESGMPNNRFLAERTGGTYSTLKVQPAELEDSGVYFCASSQDYPKVTGELFFGEGSRLTVL.

The V and J genes are TRBV11-3 and TRBJ2-5; D may correspond to TRBD1 or TRBD2 (6 bases each). V lost 1 base to trimming and J lost 2 bases, with 8 bases between them. Germline assignment: CDR1 SGHNT and CDR2 YENEEA. The CDR3 has 14 residues. The CDR3, as DNA: TGTGCCAGCAGCTTAGCGGGGGCACAAGAGACCCAGTACTTC. This codes for CASSLAGAQETQYF. The variable domain in full, with the rest retrieved from reference TRBV11-3 and TRBJ2-5, is EAGVVQSPRYKIIEKKQPVAFWCNPISGHNTLYWYLQNLGQGPELLIRYENEEAVDDSQLPKDRFSAERLKGVDSTLKIQPAELGDSAVYLCASSLAGAQETQYFGPGTRLLVL.

The chain carries TRBV3-1 (or the pseudogene TRBV3-2) and TRBJ1-5; TRBD1 aligns across 7 bases. The CDR3 totals 14 residues. The germline V gene encodes CDR1 LGHDT and CDR2 YNNKEL (reference sequence). The trim removed 8 bases at V and 4 bases at J, leaving 8 bases unmatched. The CDR3 loop reads CASGRDSRNQPQHF. The CDR3 nucleotides read TGTGCCAGCGGGAGGGACAGTCGAAATCAGCCCCAGCATTTT.

The chain has TRBV11-3 and TRBJ2-2; a weak D match, TRBD1 (6 bases). The V end was cut by 4 bases, the J end by 3 bases, with 18 bases between. Germline values: CDR1 SGHNT, CDR2 YENEEA. The CDR3 consists of 17 residues. CDR3 protein: CASSYRWGQKDTGELFF. The CDR3 DNA reads as TGTGCCAGCAGCTATAGATGGGGGCAGAAGGACACCGGGGAGCTGTTTTTT.

This rearrangement joins TRBV5-4 to TRBJ1-5, with 10 positions matching TRBD1. Germline V CDR1 and CDR2: SGHNT, YYREEE (reference sequence). This CDR3 has 14 residues. The junction had 2 bases not matched to a gene; V was cut back by 4 bases and J by 4 bases. In nucleotides, the CDR3 is TGTGCCAGCAGCGCGGGACAGGGGAATCAGCCCCAGCATTTT. This sequence encodes CASSAGQGNQPQHF.

This rearrangement joins TRBV6-5 to TRBJ1-1; D not resolved. V shed 6 bases and J shed 1 base, with 9 bases lying between them. Germline V CDR1 and CDR2: MNHEY, SVGAGI. The CDR3 totals 13 residues. CDR3 residues: CASRVTANTEAFF. CDR3 bases: TGTGCCAGCAGGGTAACGGCGAACACTGAAGCTTTCTTT.

This clone was seen only a few times. V usage is TRBV30 and J usage is TRBJ1-2; maybe TRBD1 (5 bases). The CDR3 totals 13 residues. Trimming shortened V by 5 bases and J by 4 bases, and 14 bases separated the two germline ends. Germline V lookup: CDR1 GTSNPN, CDR2 SVGIG (reference sequence). The CDR3 DNA sequence: TGTGCCTGGTCCCGGGGGACGGTCTATGGCTACACCTTC. Translating it yields CAWSRGTVYGYTF. The full variable domain, completed using reference TRBV30 and TRBJ1-2, is SQTIHQWPATLVQPVGSPLSLECTVEGTSNPNLYWYRQAAGRGLQLLFYSVGIGQISSEVPQNLSASRPQDRQFILSSKKLLLSDSGFYLCAWSRGTVYGYTFGSGTRLTVV.

This clone was seen only once. The chain joins TRBV28 to TRBJ2-1; D possibly corresponds to TRBD2 (5 bases). CDR3 length equals 13 residues. V lost 8 bases to trimming and J lost 2 bases, with 10 bases between them. CDR1 and CDR2 (germline): MDHEN, SYDVKM. Here the CDR3 DNA reads TGTGCCAGCCGTTCGGGGACCTACAATGAGCAGTTCTTC. Amino acid sequence: CASRSGTYNEQFF.

The rearrangement joins TRBV29-1 to TRBJ1-1, with 9 bases lining up with TRBD1. This CDR3 comprises 15 residues. The trim removed 6 bases at V and 8 bases at J, leaving 16 bases unmatched. CDR1 and CDR2 from the germline V gene are SQVTM and ANQGSEA. The CDR3 region has the DNA TGCAGCGTCCTAGATACAGGGGGCGCTGAGGACGAAGCTTTCTTT. It encodes CSVLDTGGAEDEAFF. The whole variable domain, remainder taken from reference TRBV29-1 and TRBJ1-1, is SAVISQKPSRDICQRGTSLTIQCQVDSQVTMMFWYRQQPGQSLTLIATANQGSEATYESGFVIDKFPISRPNLTFSTLTVSNMSPEDSSIYLCSVLDTGGAEDEAFFGQGTRLTVV.

This chain uses TRBV19 with TRBJ1-6; a possible D gene is TRBD1 (5 bases). CDR1 is LNHDA, CDR2 SQIVND, per germline (reference sequence). CDR3 size: 16 residues. The V end lost 2 bases, the J end lost 6 bases, and 14 bases lay between the germline ends. In nucleotides, the CDR3 is TGTGCCAGTAGTATACAGAGGGGAGGGCTTAATTCACCCCTCCACTTT. Its translation is CASSIQRGGLNSPLHF. The full variable domain, in which reference TRBV19 and TRBJ1-6 provide the parts outside the CDR3, is DGGITQSPKYLFRKEGQNVTLSCEQNLNHDAMYWYRQDPGQGLRLIYYSQIVNDFQKGDIAEGYSVSREKKESFPLTVTSAQKNPTAFYLCASSIQRGGLNSPLHFGNGTRLTVT.

The chain links TRBV29-1 to TRBJ2-7, with D perhaps TRBD2 (5 bases). CDR1 and CDR2 from the germline V gene are SQVTM and ANQGSEA. The CDR3 has 13 amino acids. V gave up 3 bases and J gave up 3 bases, with 12 bases separating them. The chain's CDR3 is CSVDDSADYEQYF. Here the CDR3 DNA reads TGCAGCGTTGACGATAGCGCCGACTACGAGCAGTACTTC.

This clone was observed once. This sequence joins TRBV29-1 and TRBJ2-5; D is possibly TRBD1 or TRBD2 (6 bases each). V was clipped by 7 bases and J by 5 bases, with 20 bases between them. CDR3 size: 14 residues. The V gene's germline CDR1 is SQVTM and CDR2 ANQGSEA. The chain's CDR3 is CSARWGRGRETQYF. DNA for the CDR3: TGCAGCGCCCGGTGGGGAAGGGGGAGGGAGACCCAGTACTTC.

The chain couples TRBV18 to TRBJ1-4; 10 positions match TRBD1. Germline CDR1 is KGHSH and CDR2 is LQKENI. The CDR3 contains 18 residues. V dropped 2 bases and J dropped 7; count of bases not matched to a gene: 13. CDR3 residues: CASSPFRDRGAKSEKLFF. The CDR3, as DNA: TGTGCCAGCTCACCATTTAGGGACAGGGGCGCGAAAAGTGAAAAACTGTTTTTT. Complete variable domain (other parts from reference TRBV18 and TRBJ1-4): NAGVMQNPRHLVRRRGQEARLRCSPMKGHSHVYWYRQLPEEGLKFMVYLQKENIIDESGMPKERFSAEFPKEGPSILRIQQVVRGDSAAYFCASSPFRDRGAKSEKLFFGSGTQLSVL.

The chain couples TRBV2 to TRBJ2-1, with D maybe TRBD2 (5 bases). CDR3 length equals 16 residues. The ends were cut back, 7 bases at V and 4 bases at J, with 20 bases in the middle. In germline, CDR1 is SNHLY, CDR2 FYNNEI. Written as DNA, the CDR3 is TGTGCCAGCATTTTCTTAGCGAGAGGGATATACAATGAGCAGTTCTTC. Protein product: CASIFLARGIYNEQFF.

This chain connects TRBV4-3 to TRBJ1-2; TRBD1 might be the D (5 bases). V was cut by 4 bases and J by 7 bases, with 10 bases left in between. Germline V gene data show CDR1 as LGHNA and CDR2 as YSLEER. There are 12 residues in the CDR3. Here the CDR3 reads CASSRLGTGYTF. The DNA of the CDR3 is TGCGCCAGCAGCCGCCTTGGGACTGGCTACACCTTC.

The CDR3 loop reads CAISVAGAGNTIYF. Here the CDR3 DNA reads TGTGCCATCAGTGTAGCAGGAGCTGGAAACACCATATATTTT. This chain joins TRBV10-3 and TRBJ1-3; no firm D call. CDR3 length equals 14 residues. Trimming removed 4 bases at V and 2 bases at J, with 9 bases between. CDR1 ENHRY and CDR2 SYGVKD come from the germline V gene.

The chain carries TRBV2 and TRBJ1-5; D call uncertain. The CDR3 sequence is 15 residues long. V was shortened by 7 bases and J by 1 base, with 14 bases between the two germline ends. Germline V gene sequence: CDR1 SNHLY, CDR2 FYNNEI. The DNA for the CDR3 is TGTGCCAGCACCGGTTACAAATTAAGCAATCAGCCCCAGCATTTT. Translation gives CASTGYKLSNQPQHF.

The rearrangement uses TRBV27 and TRBJ2-7; 7 bases agree with TRBD1. Germline CDR1 and CDR2: MNHEY and SMNVEV (reference sequence). The CDR3 consists of 14 residues. Trimming removed 2 bases from V and 7 bases from J; junction bases left unmatched: 8. CDR3 in DNA: TGTGCCAGCAGTTTACGGGACAGCTCGGAGGAGCAGTACGTC. Translation: CASSLRDSSEEQYV.

The chain links TRBV10-3 to TRBJ1-3, with 7 nucleotides matching TRBD1. J gave up 2 bases and V 2 bases, and 9 bases lay outside the gene matches. The CDR3 runs 17 residues. Germline CDR1 and CDR2: ENHRY and SYGVKD. The CDR3 reads CAISETPTGVTGNTIYF. The CDR3 bases are TGTGCCATCAGTGAGACCCCTACAGGGGTGACTGGAAACACCATATATTTT.

The rearrangement uses TRBV11-2 and TRBJ2-1, with a tentative D call TRBD1 (6 bases). Germline CDR1 reads SGHAT; CDR2 reads FQNNGV. This CDR3 region has 15 residues. With 5 bases removed from V and 8 bases from J, the gap between germline ends came to 19 bases. CDR3 in amino acids: CASSPWGRGRDEQFF. DNA for the CDR3: TGTGCCAGCAGCCCCTGGGGCAGGGGACGGGATGAGCAGTTCTTC. Based on the CDR3 plus reference TRBV11-2 and TRBJ2-1, the full variable domain is EAGVAQSPRYKIIEKRQSVAFWCNPISGHATLYWYQQILGQGPKLLIQFQNNGVVDDSQLPKDRFSAERLKGVDSTLKIQPAKLEDSAVYLCASSPWGRGRDEQFFGPGTRLTVL.

V is TRBV12-3 or TRBV12-4 and J is TRBJ1-5; D is ambiguous. The V and J ends lost 7 bases and 0 bases respectively, with 4 bases between them. This CDR3 contains 12 residues. CDR3 in amino acids: CASKNSNQPQHF. Here the CDR3 DNA reads TGTGCCAGCAAAAATAGCAATCAGCCCCAGCATTTT.

The CDR3 DNA reads as TGTGCCAGCAGCCCACCCCGAGGGAGAAGGAACACCGGGGAGCTGTTTTTT. It codes for CASSPPRGRRNTGELFF. The J gene is TRBJ2-2, the V gene TRBV11-3; D is possibly TRBD2 (5 bases). V gave up 5 bases and J gave up 1 base, with 17 bases separating them. The CDR3 sequence is 17 residues long. The germline gives CDR1 SGHNT, CDR2 YENEEA.

A single count supports this clone. The CDR3 DNA is TGTGCCATCAGTGAGCCCGATGGGATCGGACAGGGCCACTATGGCTACACCTTC. Translated: CAISEPDGIGQGHYGYTF. The chain links TRBV10-3 to TRBJ1-2, with 8 positions matching TRBD1. Germline V lookup: CDR1 ENHRY, CDR2 SYGVKD. The V gene end was trimmed by 2 bases and the J gene end by 3 bases; junction bases not matched to a gene: 14. CDR3 length equals 18 residues.